These 3 T cell receptor beta chains originate from one sample sequenced in a study of blood T cells in healthy people across ages. Next came a second PCR, run for 7 to 11 cycles, which used a sample-barcoded 5' primer along with a J-beta primer mix. TCRdb reanalysed the 5' RACE reads using MiXCR and keeps one entry per CDR3 protein. The sample records approximately 900,000 distinct CDR3 sequences, roughly 29% being singletons. The sample was also linked to a second study, of T cells of mothers and their children.

The sample taken for sequencing was blood. The receptors originated from a woman aged 40 to 50 in good health.

V gene TRBV6-2 or TRBV6-3 combines with J gene TRBJ2-3; the match to TRBD2 covers 7 bases. CDR3 length: 15 residues. Germline assignment: CDR1 MNHEY and CDR2 SVGEGT. V was clipped by 9 bases and J by 2 bases; unmatched bases: 11. The CDR3, as DNA: TGTGCCAGTGGACCTAGCGGATCTGACACAGATACGCAGTATTTT. Translated: CASGPSGSDTDTQYF.

The chain links TRBV7-9 to TRBJ2-3; TRBD1 matches 10 bases. CDR3 length equals 14 residues. The J segment lost 2 bases and the V segment lost 10 bases, leaving 6 bases of the junction unmatched. Germline lookup yields CDR1 SEHNR and CDR2 FQNEAQ (reference sequence). The chain's CDR3 is CATDRGPDTDTQYF. The CDR3 DNA reads TGTGCCACCGACAGGGGGCCAGACACAGATACGCAGTATTTT.

The chain links TRBV6-1 to TRBJ2-7; 7 bases are a match to TRBD2. This CDR3 comprises 15 residues. The ends lost 6 bases at V and 7 bases at J; junction bases unmatched: 15. CDR1 and CDR2 (germline): MNHNS, SASEGT. CDR3 sequence: CASRSGTNSYNEQYF. The DNA of the CDR3 is TGTGCCAGCAGGAGTGGGACTAACTCCTACAATGAGCAGTACTTC.